The source of this T cell receptor beta chain is a study of T cell responses to AZD1222 COVID-19 vaccine. Repertoires were generated with immunoSEQ multiplex PCR, while TCRdb's copy carries only in-frame clones and drops some. The sample carries about 110,000 clones, approximately 89% recorded once. This clone occurred once. Its cognate antigen is unknown. Findings and caveats of the study: Spike-specific TCR breadth rose after two AZD1222 doses, and depth rose as well. Donors were chiefly white British, with a greater number of females, and clonal diversity was perhaps underestimated.

V was shortened by 5 bases and J by 1 base, with 17 bases between the two germline ends. This CDR3 has 16 residues. The V gene's germline CDR1 is SGHVS and CDR2 FQNEAQ. The V and J genes are TRBV7-8 and TRBJ2-5; TRBD1 might be the D (6 bases). This material consisted of peripheral blood, taken on day 0 of MenACWY control vaccination. This TCR came from an adult in good health. CDR3 protein: CASSPTPRTAQETQYF. In DNA form, the CDR3 reads TGTGCCAGCAGCCCCACACCCCGGACAGCCCAAGAGACCCAGTACTTC. Complete variable domain (other parts from reference TRBV7-8 and TRBJ2-5): GAGVSQSPRYKVAKRGQDVALRCDPISGHVSLFWYQQALGQGPEFLTYFQNEAQLDKSGLPSDRFFAERPEGSVSTLKIQRTQQEDSAVYLCASSPTPRTAQETQYFGPGTRLLVL.